This TCR beta chain was observed in a study of Ad26.COV2.S vaccination and SARS-CoV-2 variants. For the study at large: It was the COV1001 Ad26.COV2.S trial arm that included the donor. Overall study findings and caveats: Comparability of non-spike TCR breadth was observed across vaccine and placebo recipients.

Profiling relied on immunoSEQ multiplex PCR, and the TCRdb table lists in-frame clones only, not all of them. In the table there are 350,000 to 400,000 clones, more than 85% of which are singletons. The ends lost 4 bases at V and 6 bases at J; junction bases unmatched: 12. The length of the CDR3 is 17 residues. The germline gives CDR1 LNHDA, CDR2 SQIVND (reference sequence). Treatment indicated: 15 to 20 received Ad26.COV2.S at low or high dose, single or two shots; roughly five received placebo; per-sample allocation not given. It was on day 63 after the first vaccine or placebo injection that samples were taken. Worth noting for this clone: The antigen remains undetermined.

This sequence joins TRBV19 and TRBJ1-6; TRBD1 matches at 7 bases. The sequence came from a person between 18 and 65 years old who received the Ad26.COV2.S COVID-19 vaccine or a placebo. The specimen comprised peripheral blood, sampled in a trial of Ad26.COV2.S vaccine versus placebo. The CDR3 DNA reads TGTGCCAGTAGTACGCGCCAACGACAGGGAGGTAATTCACCCCTCCACTTT. Translation gives CASSTRQRQGGNSPLHF.